Following are 30 T cell receptor beta chains from one sample sequenced in a study of CXCR3-negative and CXCR3-positive naive CD8 T cells. Overall study findings and caveats: Hydrophobicity of TRB CDR3s was greater in CXCR3-positive naive cells than in CXCR3-negative naive cells.

Their target antigens are unknown. Libraries were UMI-labeled 5' RACE TRB cDNA. No DNA is given; TCRdb re-called the 5' RACE reads and lists each CDR3 protein once. The sample has some 100,000 distinct CDR3 sequences. The sequencing sample was made of naive CXCR3+ CD8+ T cells from blood. Subset: CD45RO-CCR7+CD27+CD95- naive CD8+ T cells expressing CXCR3 (TNR3+). The source of these receptors is a human donor in good health. Some clones in this sample may be carry-over from other donors' samples.

The rearrangement uses TRBV28 and TRBJ1-1; TCRdb outputs TRBD1, but without DNA this stays unchecked. Germline-derived CDR1 and CDR2 are MDHEN and SYDVKM. The CDR3 contains 16 residues. The CDR3 is CASSFPLTGRNTEAFF. The full variable domain, in which reference TRBV28 and TRBJ1-1 provide the parts outside the CDR3, is DVKVTQSSRYLVKRTGEKVFLECVQDMDHENMFWYRQDPGLGLRLIYFSYDVKMKEKGDIPEGYSVSREKKERFSLILESASTNQTSMYLCASSFPLTGRNTEAFFGQGTRLTVV.

This chain links TRBV20-1 with TRBJ2-7; TCRdb picks TRBD2, but there is no DNA to check that call. CDR1 DFQATT and CDR2 SNEGSKA come from the germline V gene (reference sequence). The CDR3 extends over 13 amino acids. The CDR3 protein is CSAWTSGTYEQYF.

The chain is built from TRBV21-1 and TRBJ2-7; the D gene TCRdb calls, TRBD2, cannot be checked with no DNA. TRBV21-1 is a pseudogene. This CDR3 spans 18 amino acids. The CDR3 spells CASSKENSGGPDPLEQYF.

The V and J genes are TRBV19 and TRBJ2-7; the TCRdb D gene call, TRBD1, has no DNA to confirm it. Germline V gene lookup returns CDR1 LNHDA and CDR2 SQIVND (reference sequence). This CDR3 contains 15 residues. CDR3 region: CASSMPGQRTYEQYF.

This chain connects TRBV11-2 to TRBJ2-7; with no DNA, the TCRdb D assignment of TRBD1 cannot be verified. This CDR3 has 13 amino acids. The germline V gene encodes CDR1 SGHAT and CDR2 FQNNGV. The CDR3 loop reads CASSFGQGGEQYF.

CDR3 sequence reads: CSVETGGFPYEQYF. V and J are TRBV29-1 and TRBJ2-7. Per germline, CDR1 SQVTM and CDR2 ANQGSEA. The CDR3 runs to 14 residues.

V is TRBV29-1 and J is TRBJ1-3. This CDR3 is 12 amino acids long. Germline V lookup: CDR1 SQVTM, CDR2 ANQGSEA. This chain's CDR3 is CTVMTTGNTIYF.

The chain joins TRBV12-3 or TRBV12-4 to TRBJ2-7; no DNA is available, so the TRBD1 call from TCRdb remains unchecked. The CDR3 contains 13 residues. CDR3 loop: CASSLPQDRVQYF.

The chain employs TRBV7-3 and TRBJ2-2. The CDR3 is 15 residues long. Germline CDR1 SGHTA, CDR2 FQGTGA. CDR3: CASSLSSGNTGELFF.

The chain has TRBV7-8 and TRBJ2-3; there is no DNA to check the TCRdb D call of TRBD2. Germline V gene data show CDR1 as SGHVS and CDR2 as FQNEAQ. There are 15 residues in the CDR3. CDR3 protein: CASSLEDGSRDTQYF. Combining the CDR3 with reference TRBV7-8 and TRBJ2-3 gives the whole variable domain GAGVSQSPRYKVAKRGQDVALRCDPISGHVSLFWYQQALGQGPEFLTYFQNEAQLDKSGLPSDRFFAERPEGSVSTLKIQRTQQEDSAVYLCASSLEDGSRDTQYFGPGTRLTVL.

This CDR3 is CASTSESYNEQFF. The V call is TRBV9, the J call TRBJ2-1. CDR3 size: 13 residues. Germline V gene sequence: CDR1 SGDLS, CDR2 YYNGEE. The full variable domain, with the rest looked up from reference TRBV9 and TRBJ2-1, is DSGVTQTPKHLITATGQRVTLRCSPRSGDLSVYWYQQSLDQGLQFLIQYYNGEERAKGNILERFSAQQFPDLHSELNLSSLELGDSALYFCASTSESYNEQFFGPGTRLTVL.

The chain carries TRBV18 and TRBJ1-4; TCRdb designates TRBD1, a call that cannot be tested without DNA. This CDR3 region has 14 residues. Per germline, CDR1 KGHSH and CDR2 LQKENI. CDR3 loop: CASSPEGTGEKLFF.

The V call is TRBV6-6, the J call TRBJ2-7; TCRdb selects TRBD1, and the lack of DNA leaves this call unchecked. The CDR3 contains 17 residues. The V gene's germline CDR1 is MNHNY and CDR2 SVGAGI (reference sequence). CDR3 in amino acids: CASSSLIRTGESYEQYF.

This chain links TRBV7-2 with TRBJ2-3; TCRdb's D call of TRBD1 is untestable without DNA. This CDR3 is 17 amino acids long. Per germline, CDR1 SGHTA and CDR2 FQGNSA. CDR3 in amino acids: CASSASFWGASTDTQYF.

The CDR3 here is CASSLGRTSYEQYF. V and J are TRBV7-9 and TRBJ2-7; the TRBD1 assignment by TCRdb is unverifiable without DNA. This CDR3 region has 14 residues. CDR1 and CDR2 (germline): SEHNR, FQNEAQ (reference sequence).

The genes are TRBV6-5 and TRBJ1-2; TCRdb's D call, TRBD1, is unchecked because there is no DNA. The CDR3 length is 16 residues. The germline V gene encodes CDR1 MNHEY and CDR2 SVGAGI. CDR3 region: CASTHYRTGDLYGYTF.

The chain is built from TRBV20-1 and TRBJ2-7. The CDR3 extends over 14 amino acids. Germline V gene data show CDR1 as DFQATT and CDR2 as SNEGSKA (reference sequence). CDR3 region: CSASPTYSFYEQYF.

The chain has TRBV27 and TRBJ2-7; TCRdb proposes TRBD2, but this gene call is untestable without DNA. Germline V gives CDR1 MNHEY, CDR2 SMNVEV (reference sequence). This CDR3 is built from 15 residues. The CDR3: CASSLLAGRTYEQYF.

The rearrangement uses TRBV29-1 and TRBJ1-5; TCRdb lists TRBD1, though no DNA is available to test this call. The CDR3 is made up of 14 amino acids. Germline-derived CDR1 and CDR2 are SQVTM and ANQGSEA. The CDR3 region is CSVVSGDSNQPQHF.

The chain recombines TRBV6-2 or TRBV6-3 with TRBJ2-7. CDR1 and CDR2 from the germline V gene are MNHEY and SVGEGT. The CDR3 extends over 15 amino acids. The CDR3 spells CASSYSGGSTCEQYF.

The chain employs TRBV28 and TRBJ2-5; lacking DNA, the TRBD2 call made by TCRdb goes unchecked. This CDR3 comprises 16 residues. In germline, CDR1 is MDHEN, CDR2 SYDVKM. The CDR3 loop is CASTLLPYGSQETQYF.

The chain recombines TRBV6-5 with TRBJ1-2; TCRdb lists TRBD1, though no DNA is available to test this call. The CDR3 runs 14 residues. The germline V gene has CDR1 MNHEY and CDR2 SVGAGI. This chain's CDR3 is CASGTGGLGLGYTF.

V gene TRBV4-2 combines with J gene TRBJ2-5; TCRdb outputs TRBD1, but without DNA this stays unchecked. Germline lookup yields CDR1 LGHNA and CDR2 YNFKEQ. CDR3 length: 17 residues. The CDR3: CASSQEVGQANQETQYF.

The CDR3 protein is CSVELSGGQFF. This chain uses TRBV29-1 with TRBJ2-1; checking the TCRdb D call of TRBD1 is not possible without DNA. The CDR3 sequence is 11 residues long. Germline V lookup: CDR1 SQVTM, CDR2 ANQGSEA.

The chain's CDR3 is CASRQWDTEAFF. The V call is TRBV27, the J call TRBJ1-1; TCRdb outputs TRBD1, but without DNA this stays unchecked. The germline gives CDR1 MNHEY, CDR2 SMNVEV (reference sequence). The CDR3 consists of 12 residues.

The rearrangement links TRBV13 to TRBJ2-7; TCRdb proposes TRBD2, but this gene call is untestable without DNA. Germline V gives CDR1 PRHDT, CDR2 FYEKMQ (reference sequence). This CDR3 is 17 amino acids long. CDR3 in amino acids: CASSLGLAGASWSEQYF.

CDR3 loop: CASSWDGGRYEQYF. The V and J genes are TRBV5-5 and TRBJ2-7; TCRdb names TRBD1, which stays unverified in the absence of DNA. The CDR3 sequence is 14 residues long. Germline values: CDR1 SGHKS, CDR2 YYEKEE (reference sequence).

J is TRBJ2-1 and V is TRBV19. Germline CDR1 is LNHDA and CDR2 is SQIVND (reference sequence). This CDR3 is 16 amino acids long. The chain's CDR3 is CASSINSRIGYNEQFF.

J is TRBJ2-1 and V is TRBV13; TCRdb outputs TRBD1, but without DNA this stays unchecked. The CDR3 length is 16 residues. Per germline, CDR1 PRHDT and CDR2 FYEKMQ (reference sequence). The CDR3 loop reads CASSLVGGPLNNEQFF.

The rearrangement joins TRBV20-1 to TRBJ2-5. The germline CDR1 and CDR2 sequences are DFQATT and SNEGSKA (reference sequence). The CDR3 is 14 residues long. Here the CDR3 reads CSARGSSHQETQYF.